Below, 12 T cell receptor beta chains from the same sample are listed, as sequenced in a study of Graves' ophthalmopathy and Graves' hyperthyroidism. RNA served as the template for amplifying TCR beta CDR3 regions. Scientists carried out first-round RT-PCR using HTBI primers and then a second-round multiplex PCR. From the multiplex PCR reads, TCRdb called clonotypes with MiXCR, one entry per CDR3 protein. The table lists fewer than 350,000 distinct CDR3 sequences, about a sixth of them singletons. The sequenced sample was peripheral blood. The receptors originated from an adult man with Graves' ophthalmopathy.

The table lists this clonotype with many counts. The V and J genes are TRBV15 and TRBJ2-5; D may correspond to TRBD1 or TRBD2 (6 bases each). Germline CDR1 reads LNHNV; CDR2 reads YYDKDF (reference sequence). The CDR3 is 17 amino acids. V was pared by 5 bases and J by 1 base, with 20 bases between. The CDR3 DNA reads TGTGCCACCAGCGAATGGGGGAGCCGGGGGCGCCAAGAGACCCAGTACTTC. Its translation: CATSEWGSRGRQETQYF.

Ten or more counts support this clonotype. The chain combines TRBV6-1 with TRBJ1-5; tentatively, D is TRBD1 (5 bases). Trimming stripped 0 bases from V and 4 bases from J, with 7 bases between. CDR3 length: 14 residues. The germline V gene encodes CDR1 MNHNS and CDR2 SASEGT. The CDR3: CASSEAGENQPQHF. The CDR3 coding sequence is TGTGCCAGCAGTGAAGCGGGGGAGAATCAGCCCCAGCATTTT.

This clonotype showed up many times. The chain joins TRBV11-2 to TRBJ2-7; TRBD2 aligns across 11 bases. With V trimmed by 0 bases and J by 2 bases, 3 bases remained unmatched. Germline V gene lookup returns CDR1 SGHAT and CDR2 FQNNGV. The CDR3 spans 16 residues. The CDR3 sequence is CASSLETSGGTYEQYF. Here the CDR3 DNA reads TGTGCCAGCAGCTTAGAAACTAGCGGGGGAACCTACGAGCAGTACTTC.

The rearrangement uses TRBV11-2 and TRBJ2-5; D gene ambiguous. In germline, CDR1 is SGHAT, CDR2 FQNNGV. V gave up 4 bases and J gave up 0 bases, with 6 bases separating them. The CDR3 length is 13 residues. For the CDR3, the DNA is TGTGCCAGCAGCTCAGAGTACCAAGAGACCCAGTACTTC. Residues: CASSSEYQETQYF.

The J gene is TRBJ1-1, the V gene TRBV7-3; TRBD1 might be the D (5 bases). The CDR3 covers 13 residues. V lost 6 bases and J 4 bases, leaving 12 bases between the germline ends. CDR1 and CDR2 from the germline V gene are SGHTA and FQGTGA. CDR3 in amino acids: CASRPQGGTEAFF. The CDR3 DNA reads TGTGCCAGCAGACCGCAGGGAGGCACTGAAGCTTTCTTT.

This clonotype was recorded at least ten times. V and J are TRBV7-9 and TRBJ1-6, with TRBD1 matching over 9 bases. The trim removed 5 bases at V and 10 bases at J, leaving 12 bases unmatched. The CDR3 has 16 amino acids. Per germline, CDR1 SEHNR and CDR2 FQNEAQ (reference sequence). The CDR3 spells CASSPSAGQGVSPLHF. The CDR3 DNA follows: TGTGCCAGCAGCCCCTCTGCGGGACAGGGTGTATCACCCCTCCACTTT.

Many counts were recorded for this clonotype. CDR3 loop: CASSEARPGTPPYEQYF. The CDR3 nucleotides are TGTGCCAGCAGTGAAGCCAGACCCGGGACACCCCCCTACGAGCAGTACTTC. V usage is TRBV2 and J usage is TRBJ2-7; a weak D match, TRBD1 (6 bases). Trimming shortened V by 0 bases and J by 2 bases, and 17 bases separated the two germline ends. Germline values: CDR1 SNHLY, CDR2 FYNNEI. The CDR3 is 17 residues long. Combining the CDR3 with reference TRBV2 and TRBJ2-7 gives the whole variable domain EPEVTQTPSHQVTQMGQEVILRCVPISNHLYFYWYRQILGQKVEFLVSFYNNEISEKSEIFDDQFSVERPDGSNFTLKIRSTKLEDSAMYFCASSEARPGTPPYEQYFGPGTRLTVT.

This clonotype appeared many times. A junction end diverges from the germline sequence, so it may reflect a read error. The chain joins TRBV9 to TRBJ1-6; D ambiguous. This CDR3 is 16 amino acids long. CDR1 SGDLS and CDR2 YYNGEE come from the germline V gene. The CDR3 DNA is TGTGCCAGCAGCCCGCACCAATCTTCCGCGGGTTCACTCCTCCACTTT. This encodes CASSPHQSSAGSLLHF.

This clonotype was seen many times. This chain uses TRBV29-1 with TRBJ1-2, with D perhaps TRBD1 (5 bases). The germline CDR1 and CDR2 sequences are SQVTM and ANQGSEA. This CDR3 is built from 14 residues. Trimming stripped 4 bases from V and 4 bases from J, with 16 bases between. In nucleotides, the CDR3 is TGCAGCGTTGGAGGGGCCAGCCTGGGCTATGGCTACACCTTC. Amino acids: CSVGGASLGYGYTF. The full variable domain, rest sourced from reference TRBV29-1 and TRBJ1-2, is SAVISQKPSRDICQRGTSLTIQCQVDSQVTMMFWYRQQPGQSLTLIATANQGSEATYESGFVIDKFPISRPNLTFSTLTVSNMSPEDSSIYLCSVGGASLGYGYTFGSGTRLTVV.

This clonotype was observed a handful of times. CDR3 DNA: TGTGCGACAGGGACCGGGGGTACTGAAGCTTTCTTT. It is translated as CATGTGGTEAFF. The chain has TRBV4-2 and TRBJ1-1; TRBD1 matches 7 bases. Germline V gene lookup returns CDR1 LGHNA and CDR2 YNFKEQ. The CDR3 consists of 12 residues.

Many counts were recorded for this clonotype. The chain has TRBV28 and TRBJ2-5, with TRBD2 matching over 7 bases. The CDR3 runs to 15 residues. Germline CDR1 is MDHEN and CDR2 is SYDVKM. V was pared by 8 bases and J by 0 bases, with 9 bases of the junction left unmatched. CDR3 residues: CASGGVQTYQETQYF. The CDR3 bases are TGTGCCAGCGGGGGGGTCCAGACGTACCAAGAGACCCAGTACTTC.

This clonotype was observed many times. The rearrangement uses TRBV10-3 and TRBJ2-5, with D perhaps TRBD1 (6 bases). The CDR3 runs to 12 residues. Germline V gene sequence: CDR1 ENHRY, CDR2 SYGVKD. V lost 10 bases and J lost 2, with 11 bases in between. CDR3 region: CATRDIQETQYF. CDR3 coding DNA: TGTGCCACCCGGGACATTCAAGAGACCCAGTACTTC.